Listed below are T cell receptor beta chains from one sample, sequenced in a study of blood T cells in healthy people across ages. TCRdb reprocessed the 5' RACE reads via MiXCR and lists one record per CDR3 protein. The data contain roughly 730,000 distinct CDR3 sequences, 56% of them seen just once; the ten biggest clones take up approximately 24%. Sequencing was carried out using blood. These receptors were obtained from a man aged 40-49 years in good health. The CDR3 runs from the conserved cysteine through the conserved F or W. Each record gives: V gene, J gene, D gene, clone size, CDR3 protein, CDR3 DNA. D genes are given only for firm matches. Only some rows state a clone size, as once, few, many or a class for expanded clones.

V: TRBV27; J: TRBJ2-1; D: TRBD1; size: .; CDR3: CASSRKQGPNFNEQFF; DNA: TGTGCCAGCAGCCGTAAACAGGGGCCTAACTTCAATGAGCAGTTCTTC
V: TRBV4-1; J: TRBJ2-7; D: TRBD1; size: few; CDR3: CASSQDRDRGPEQYF; DNA: TGCGCCAGCAGCCAAGACCGGGACAGGGGCCCCGAGCAGTACTTC
V: TRBV7-2; J: TRBJ2-1; D: TRBD2; size: .; CDR3: CASSPRVAGDPRNEQFF; DNA: TGTGCCAGCAGCCCCAGGGTAGCGGGAGACCCCAGGAATGAGCAGTTCTTC
V: TRBV5-6; J: TRBJ2-1; D: .; size: .; CDR3: CASSFSRWTVQFF; DNA: TGTGCCAGCAGCTTTTCTCGTTGGACAGTCCAGTTCTTC
V: TRBV5-1; J: TRBJ2-3; D: TRBD1; size: .; CDR3: CASSGTGGAWRQDTQYF; DNA: TGCGCCAGCAGCGGAACAGGGGGCGCTTGGCGGCAAGATACGCAGTATTTT
V: TRBV5-6; J: TRBJ1-2; D: .; size: .; CDR3: CASSLGRTSYGYTF; DNA: TGTGCCAGCAGCTTGGGGCGGACGTCCTATGGCTACACCTTC
V: TRBV11-1; J: TRBJ2-5; D: TRBD1; size: .; CDR3: CASSPGWTGPQETQYF; DNA: TGTGCCAGCAGCCCCGGGTGGACAGGGCCTCAAGAGACCCAGTACTTC
V: TRBV5-5; J: TRBJ1-5; D: TRBD1; size: .; CDR3: CASSLDRGFGQPQHF; DNA: TGTGCCAGCAGCTTGGACAGGGGGTTTGGTCAGCCCCAGCATTTT
V: TRBV11-2; J: TRBJ2-7; D: TRBD1; size: .; CDR3: CASSLGTGGLGEQYF; DNA: TGTGCCAGCAGCTTAGGGACAGGGGGTTTAGGCGAGCAGTACTTC
V: TRBV11-2; J: TRBJ2-7; D: TRBD1; size: once; CDR3: CASSSDREVDEQYF; DNA: TGTGCCAGCAGCTCGGACAGGGAAGTTGACGAGCAGTACTTC
V: TRBV28; J: TRBJ2-7; D: TRBD1; size: few; CDR3: CASSLVGTVTYEQYF; DNA: TGTGCCAGCAGTTTAGTCGGGACAGTAACCTACGAGCAGTACTTC
V: TRBV20-1; J: TRBJ2-7; D: .; size: .; CDR3: CSANGRYEQYF; DNA: TGCAGTGCCAATGGACGCTACGAGCAGTACTTC
V: TRBV2; J: TRBJ1-2; D: .; size: .; CDR3: CASWSAHYTF; DNA: TGTGCCAGCTGGTCGGCTCACTACACCTTC
V: TRBV2; J: TRBJ1-4; D: .; size: .; CDR3: CATRKTHNEKLFF; DNA: TGTGCCACCCGGAAGACACATAATGAAAAACTGTTTTTT
V: TRBV7-3; J: TRBJ2-1; D: .; size: .; CDR3: CASSFHELSSYNEQFF; DNA: TGTGCCAGCAGCTTCCATGAACTCAGCTCCTACAATGAGCAGTTCTTC
V: TRBV28; J: TRBJ2-5; D: .; size: .; CDR3: CASSSPVLGVETQYF; DNA: TGTGCCAGCAGCTCCCCAGTCCTTGGGGTGGAGACCCAGTACTTC
V: TRBV29-1; J: TRBJ2-2; D: TRBD2; size: once; CDR3: CSVAVRQREAGELFF; DNA: TGCAGCGTTGCCGTCCGACAGCGGGAGGCCGGGGAGCTGTTTTTT
V: TRBV5-5; J: TRBJ2-7; D: .; size: once; CDR3: CASSWGEGRGVSYEQYF; DNA: TGTGCCAGCAGCTGGGGAGAGGGCCGCGGGGTCTCCTACGAGCAGTACTTC
V: TRBV27; J: TRBJ2-7; D: .; size: once; CDR3: CASSPGTLGFYEQYF; DNA: TGTGCCAGCAGCCCCGGGACTCTGGGATTCTACGAGCAGTACTTC
V: TRBV6-2/TRBV6-3; J: TRBJ1-5; D: .; size: .; CDR3: CASERQARSNQPQHF; DNA: TGTGCCAGCGAGCGACAGGCGAGGAGCAATCAGCCCCAGCATTTT
V: TRBV11-3; J: TRBJ2-1; D: TRBD2; size: .; CDR3: CASSGTLSGSQGSYNEQFF; DNA: TGTGCCAGCAGCGGGACTCTTAGCGGGAGCCAGGGCTCCTACAATGAGCAGTTCTTC
V: TRBV7-2; J: TRBJ2-7; D: .; size: .; CDR3: CASSTLYEQYF; DNA: TGTGCCAGCAGCACACTATACGAGCAGTACTTC